The entry that follows covers one TCR beta chain sequence. This sample's time point: after dendritic cell vaccination, including at tumor progression/relapse. Before vaccination, two weeks after the third vaccination, and at progression, PBMC were collected. The assay was immunoSEQ multiplex PCR, and TCRdb's table has in-frame clones only and misses some. The sample yields over 80,000 clones, around four fifths seen once. These data belong to a study of glioma-infiltrating T cells after dendritic cell vaccination. J was trimmed by 1 base and V by 4 bases; bases with no gene match: 5. Germline CDR1 is SGHRS and CDR2 is YFSETQ. CDR3 length equals 16 residues.

The sample consisted of blood, taken after dendritic cell vaccination. V usage is TRBV5-1 and J usage is TRBJ2-2; 9 positions match TRBD1. This receptor was obtained from a human donor with glioblastoma. The CDR3 is CASSRRGQGNTGELFF. The DNA for the CDR3 is TGCGCCAGCAGCCGGCGGGGACAGGGGAACACCGGGGAGCTGTTTTTT.